Each of the 27 T cell receptor beta chains below was sequenced from the same sample in a study of blood T cell repertoires in COVID-19. TCRdb's table, derived via immunoSEQ multiplex PCR, lists solely in-frame clones and lacks some. The table lists 150,000 to 200,000 clones, approximately 87% of them singletons. Sample: peripheral blood. These receptors were taken from a woman aged 60-70 years with COVID-19, enrolled during active disease.

This sequence joins TRBV6-5 and TRBJ1-2, with 8 bases matching TRBD1. The CDR3 has 15 residues. Germline V gene data show CDR1 as MNHEY and CDR2 as SVGAGI. Trimming at V came to 4 bases and at J to 12 bases, leaving 16 bases not matched to a gene. CDR3 sequence (DNA): TGTGCCAGCAGTTCAGGGGGCGCATTAAGTAGTAGCCACACCTTC. Its translation: CASSSGGALSSSHTF.

This rearrangement joins TRBV9 to TRBJ1-3; 9 nucleotides line up with TRBD1. The CDR3 covers 16 residues. The ends lost 3 bases at V and 4 bases at J; junction bases unmatched: 8. CDR1 is SGDLS, CDR2 YYNGEE, per germline. CDR3 sequence (DNA): TGTGCCAGCAGCGGCACAGGGGGCGACTGGGGAAACACCATATATTTT. Amino acid sequence: CASSGTGGDWGNTIYF.

The CDR3 DNA reads TGCGCCAGCAGCCAGCCTCCGGGACAGGGATCCTACGAGCAGTACTTC. This translates into CASSQPPGQGSYEQYF. The rearrangement uses TRBV4-1 and TRBJ2-7, with 9 bases fitting TRBD1. V was pared by 3 bases and J by 1 base, with 7 bases of the junction left unmatched. Germline assignment: CDR1 MGHRA and CDR2 YSYEKL. The CDR3 sequence is 16 residues long.

This chain connects TRBV11-3 to TRBJ2-7; 7 positions agree with TRBD1. This CDR3 region has 16 residues. V trimming: 1 base; J trimming: 3 bases; junction bases outside the gene matches: 9. CDR1 is SGHNT, CDR2 YENEEA, per germline. CDR3 DNA: TGTGCCAGCAGCTTAGTGGGACAGCAGCTCTACTACGAGCAGTACTTC. The encoded protein is CASSLVGQQLYYEQYF.

V and J are TRBV6-1 and TRBJ1-1; possible D gene TRBD1, 6 bases. V shed 6 bases and J shed 6 bases, with 14 bases lying between them. The CDR3 runs 13 residues. Germline V gene lookup returns CDR1 MNHNS and CDR2 SASEGT. For the CDR3, the DNA is TGTGCCAGCAGGCCACAGGGAAGGCCTGAAGCTTTCTTT. Amino acid sequence: CASRPQGRPEAFF.

The chain recombines TRBV9 with TRBJ2-5, with D unresolved. The CDR3 length is 15 residues. The germline gives CDR1 SGDLS, CDR2 YYNGEE. With 0 bases removed from V and 5 bases from J, the gap between germline ends came to 14 bases. The CDR3 region is CASSVGVSQPETQYF. CDR3 DNA sequence: TGTGCCAGCAGCGTAGGGGTTTCACAGCCGGAGACCCAGTACTTC. Full variable domain (outside the CDR3, taken from reference TRBV9 and TRBJ2-5): DSGVTQTPKHLITATGQRVTLRCSPRSGDLSVYWYQQSLDQGLQFLIQYYNGEERAKGNILERFSAQQFPDLHSELNLSSLELGDSALYFCASSVGVSQPETQYFGPGTRLLVL.

This clone has more than one count but fewer than ten. This chain connects TRBV18 to TRBJ2-1; 7 bases fit TRBD2. The CDR3 contains 15 residues. Trimming at V came to 2 bases and at J to 4 bases, leaving 5 bases not matched to a gene. The germline V gene has CDR1 KGHSH and CDR2 LQKENI. As DNA, the CDR3 is TGTGCCAGCTCACCATGGCGGGAGAGGTACAATGAGCAGTTCTTC. This translates into CASSPWRERYNEQFF.

This sequence joins TRBV19 and TRBJ1-4, with unresolved D. This CDR3 comprises 13 residues. Per the germline V gene, CDR1 is LNHDA and CDR2 is SQIVND (reference sequence). Trimming removed 5 bases from V and 0 bases from J, with 4 bases in between. The CDR3 region has the DNA TGTGCCAGTAGTTATGCAACTAATGAAAAACTGTTTTTT. This codes for CASSYATNEKLFF.

The V call is TRBV5-1, the J call TRBJ1-5; a weak D match, TRBD1 (6 bases). This CDR3 is built from 15 residues. V shed 1 base and J shed 1 base, with 9 bases lying between them. The V gene's germline CDR1 is SGHRS and CDR2 YFSETQ. CDR3 sequence: CASSLTGISNQPQHF. The CDR3 bases are TGCGCCAGCAGCTTGACAGGGATAAGCAATCAGCCCCAGCATTTT.

The J gene is TRBJ2-1, the V gene TRBV6-5; D may be TRBD2 (5 bases). The germline V and J ends were trimmed by 8 bases and 4 bases, with 12 bases remaining between them. From germline, CDR1 is MNHEY and CDR2 SVGAGI. CDR3 size: 13 residues. This CDR3 reads CASARGLYNEQFF. In DNA, the CDR3 is TGTGCCAGCGCCCGCGGGCTTTACAATGAGCAGTTCTTC.

The J gene is TRBJ1-4, the V gene TRBV18; D unclear. This CDR3 is 15 amino acids long. The V and J ends lost 3 bases and 8 bases respectively, with 16 bases between them. CDR1 and CDR2 (germline): KGHSH, LQKENI. The CDR3, as DNA: TGTGCCAGCTCACCTAGTACGGGATCTCGAGAAAAACTGTTTTTT. Protein sequence: CASSPSTGSREKLFF. Full variable domain (rest looked up from reference TRBV18 and TRBJ1-4): NAGVMQNPRHLVRRRGQEARLRCSPMKGHSHVYWYRQLPEEGLKFMVYLQKENIIDESGMPKERFSAEFPKEGPSILRIQQVVRGDSAAYFCASSPSTGSREKLFFGSGTQLSVL.

CDR3 DNA sequence: TGTGCCAGCAGCTTGGGGCTGATGAACACTGAAGCTTTCTTT. Translation: CASSLGLMNTEAFF. The V call is TRBV5-4, the J call TRBJ1-1; D not resolved. The V and J ends lost 0 bases and 0 bases respectively, with 6 bases between them. The CDR3 has 14 amino acids. In germline, CDR1 is SGHNT, CDR2 YYREEE (reference sequence).

The chain has TRBV11-2 and TRBJ2-2, with 7 bases matching TRBD2. CDR1 is SGHAT, CDR2 FQNNGV, per germline. The CDR3 has 14 amino acids. V lost 5 bases and J lost 4; bases outside the gene matches: 4. The CDR3 DNA is TGTGCCAGCAGCCCACTAGCGTTCACCGGGGAGCTGTTTTTT. The encoded protein is CASSPLAFTGELFF.

V is TRBV5-6 and J is TRBJ1-4; 9 bases map to TRBD1. Germline V gene lookup returns CDR1 SGHDT and CDR2 YYEEEE. With 4 bases clipped from V and 0 bases from J, the junction kept 7 bases outside the gene matches. CDR3 size: 17 residues. The CDR3 sequence is CASSSGQGLATNEKLFF. CDR3 DNA sequence: TGTGCCAGCAGCAGTGGACAGGGGCTCGCAACTAATGAAAAACTGTTTTTT.

The genes are TRBV9 and TRBJ2-2; D remains unclear. The germline V gene has CDR1 SGDLS and CDR2 YYNGEE. This CDR3 is built from 16 residues. V lost 0 bases and J 0 bases, leaving 9 bases between the germline ends. The CDR3 loop reads CASSVEPTTNTGELFF. CDR3 coding DNA: TGTGCCAGCAGCGTAGAACCGACAACGAACACCGGGGAGCTGTTTTTT.

This clone has more than one count but fewer than ten. Other DNA sequences of this sample code for an identical CDR3. This chain joins TRBV7-2 and TRBJ1-2; the D gene is possibly TRBD1 (5 bases). V lost 5 bases, J lost 2 bases, and 9 bases lay in between. Germline CDR1 and CDR2: SGHTA and FQGNSA. The CDR3 covers 13 residues. The CDR3 spells CASSPTGNYGYTF. In DNA form, the CDR3 reads TGTGCCAGCAGCCCCACAGGAAACTATGGCTACACCTTC.

V gene TRBV10-3 combines with J gene TRBJ2-1; 8 bases are a match to TRBD2. After removal of 4 bases from V and 0 bases from J, the junction contained 14 bases not matched to a gene. This CDR3 has 19 amino acids. Per germline, CDR1 ENHRY and CDR2 SYGVKD. CDR3 in DNA: TGTGCCATCAGTGGCGGGGGGTCAGGCGGGCCGAGCTCCTACAATGAGCAGTTCTTC. This sequence encodes CAISGGGSGGPSSYNEQFF.

The chain employs TRBV30 and TRBJ1-5; 9 bases are a match to TRBD1. Germline loops: CDR1 GTSNPN, CDR2 SVGIG (reference sequence). The CDR3 is 15 residues long. V lost 2 bases to trimming and J lost 6 bases; unmatched junction nucleotides: 8. CDR3 residues: CAWSPPTGGIQPQHF. DNA for the CDR3: TGTGCCTGGAGTCCCCCGACAGGGGGGATTCAGCCCCAGCATTTT.

Only one count was recorded for this clone. V gene TRBV27 combines with J gene TRBJ2-3; TRBD2 matches 8 bases. The CDR3 has 15 residues. Per germline, CDR1 MNHEY and CDR2 SMNVEV (reference sequence). With 3 bases clipped from V and 5 bases from J, the junction kept 7 bases outside the gene matches. CDR3 coding DNA: TGTGCCAGCAGTTTGACTAGCGCGGGGAGAGATACGCAGTATTTT. This gives the protein CASSLTSAGRDTQYF.

The CDR3 bases are TGTGCCAGCAGTTTAGTACTCTCATCGCCCCAGCATTTT. Translated, it gives CASSLVLSSPQHF. The V and J genes are TRBV12-3 or TRBV12-4 and TRBJ1-5, with D unresolved. Trimming shortened V by 1 base and J by 9 bases, and 10 bases separated the two germline ends. CDR3 length: 13 residues.

The chain couples TRBV20-1 to TRBJ1-5, with no clear D. V was cut by 3 bases and J by 0 bases, with 9 bases left in between. This CDR3 contains 14 residues. Germline loops: CDR1 DFQATT, CDR2 SNEGSKA (reference sequence). CDR3 in amino acids: CSASSPNSNQPQHF. The CDR3 nucleotides are TGCAGTGCTAGTTCGCCTAATAGCAATCAGCCCCAGCATTTT.

The rearrangement joins TRBV9 to TRBJ2-3, with D unclear. Trimming shortened V by 0 bases and J by 0 bases, and 11 bases separated the two germline ends. The CDR3 totals 16 residues. Germline V gene lookup returns CDR1 SGDLS and CDR2 YYNGEE. The CDR3 coding sequence is TGTGCCAGCAGCGTAGTTGGTCTGGAGAGCACAGATACGCAGTATTTT. Translation gives CASSVVGLESTDTQYF.

V is TRBV6-6 and J is TRBJ1-2; 10 nucleotides agree with TRBD1. J lost 7 bases, V lost 5 bases, and 19 bases had no gene match. The CDR3 has 18 amino acids. The V gene's germline CDR1 is MNHNY and CDR2 SVGAGI (reference sequence). The CDR3 loop reads CASSPLWHGTGASRGYTF. The DNA for the CDR3 is TGTGCCAGCAGTCCCTTGTGGCATGGGACAGGGGCTTCTCGTGGCTACACCTTC.

CDR3 sequence (DNA): TGCGCCAGCGGCCTCACTGAAAAACTGTTTTTT. Residues: CASGLTEKLFF. This chain joins TRBV23-1 and TRBJ1-4; D remains ambiguous. TRBV23-1 is an ORF, and what it does is uncertain. The CDR3 totals 11 residues. Trimming took off 8 bases at V and 7 bases at J, with 8 bases between the two ends.

The rearrangement joins TRBV5-4 to TRBJ2-7, with D tentatively TRBD2 (6 bases). This CDR3 region has 15 residues. Trimming removed 1 base at V and 3 bases at J, with 14 bases between. Looked up from germline, CDR1 is SGHNT and CDR2 is YYREEE (reference sequence). The CDR3 DNA reads TGTGCCAGCAGCTTGCTTCCTTCTAGCGTCTACGAGCAGTACTTC. It is translated as CASSLLPSSVYEQYF.

This sequence joins TRBV4-2 and TRBJ2-6, with D maybe TRBD2 (6 bases). Trimming left V 0 bases short and J 2 bases short, with 11 bases between. Germline values: CDR1 LGHNA, CDR2 YNFKEQ. This CDR3 comprises 17 residues. The chain's CDR3 is CASSQDKEGPGANVLTF. The CDR3 DNA reads TGTGCCAGCAGCCAAGATAAGGAGGGGCCTGGGGCCAACGTCCTGACTTTC.

The V call is TRBV11-2, the J call TRBJ2-2, with 14 bases aligning to TRBD2. CDR1 and CDR2 from the germline V gene are SGHAT and FQNNGV. The CDR3 sequence is 18 residues long. J lost 3 bases, V lost 2 bases, and 5 bases had no gene match. The CDR3 loop reads CASSLRLAGGLHTGELFF. The CDR3 DNA is TGTGCCAGCAGCTTAAGACTAGCGGGAGGGCTTCACACCGGGGAGCTGTTTTTT. The full variable domain, with the rest looked up from reference TRBV11-2 and TRBJ2-2, is EAGVAQSPRYKIIEKRQSVAFWCNPISGHATLYWYQQILGQGPKLLIQFQNNGVVDDSQLPKDRFSAERLKGVDSTLKIQPAKLEDSAVYLCASSLRLAGGLHTGELFFGEGSRLTVL.